This TCR beta chain was sequenced for a study of T cells in Graves' hyperthyroidism and ophthalmopathy. About the research overall: The blood sample was taken at first diagnosis, before treatment began.

Amplified regions were TCR beta CDR3 sequences from RNA transcripts. Using the HTBI primer set, a first-round RT-PCR was run on the TCR CDR3. TCRdb reprocessed the multiplex PCR reads with MiXCR, giving one entry per CDR3 protein. The sample has over 350,000 distinct CDR3 sequences, around 15% seen once. Germline values: CDR1 KGHDR, CDR2 SFDVKD. Trimming shortened V by 0 bases and J by 1 base, and 5 bases separated the two germline ends. This CDR3 spans 15 amino acids. The table lists this clonotype with a few counts. Its antigen is not identified. Whole-study findings and limits: A 13 V-J model separated ophthalmopathy from stable hyperthyroidism. Ophthalmopathy got predicted by the model a median approximately 6.3 months before its onset.

Sequencing used blood. The V call is TRBV24-1, the J call TRBJ2-2; D uncertain. This receptor was obtained from a man aged 45-60 years with Graves' ophthalmopathy. CDR3 loop: CATSDLTVNTGELFF. In DNA, the CDR3 is TGTGCCACCAGTGATTTGACAGTGAACACCGGGGAGCTGTTTTTT.